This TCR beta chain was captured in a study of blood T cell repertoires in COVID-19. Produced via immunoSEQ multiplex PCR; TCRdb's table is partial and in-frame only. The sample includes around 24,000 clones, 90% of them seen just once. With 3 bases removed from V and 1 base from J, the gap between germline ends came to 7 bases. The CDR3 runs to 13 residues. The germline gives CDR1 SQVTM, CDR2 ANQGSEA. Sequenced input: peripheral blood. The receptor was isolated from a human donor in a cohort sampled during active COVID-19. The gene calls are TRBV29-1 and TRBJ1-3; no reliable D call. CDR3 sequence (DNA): TGCAGCGTTGAGTCCGGGTCTGGAAACACCATATATTTT. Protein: CSVESGSGNTIYF.